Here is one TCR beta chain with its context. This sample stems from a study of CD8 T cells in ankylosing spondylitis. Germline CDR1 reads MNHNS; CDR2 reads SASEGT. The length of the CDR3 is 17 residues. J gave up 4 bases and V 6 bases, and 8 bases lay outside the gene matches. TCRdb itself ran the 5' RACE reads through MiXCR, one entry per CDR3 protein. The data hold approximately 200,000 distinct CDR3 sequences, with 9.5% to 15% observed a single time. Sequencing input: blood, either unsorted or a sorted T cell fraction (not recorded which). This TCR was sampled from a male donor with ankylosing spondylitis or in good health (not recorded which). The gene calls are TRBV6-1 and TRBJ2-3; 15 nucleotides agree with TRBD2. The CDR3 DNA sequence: TGTGCCAGCAGACGGACTAGCGGGGGGGCCGTCGCAGATACGCAGTATTTT. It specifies CASRRTSGGAVADTQYF.